This T cell receptor beta chain was obtained from a study of cytomegalovirus exposure and HLA in healthy donors. Study context: Findings of an earlier analysis included roughly 110 million unique TCR beta sequences from some 180 million T cells.

The PCR employed 60 Vbeta primers together with 13 Jbeta primers. Profiling relied on immunoSEQ multiplex PCR, and the TCRdb table lists in-frame clones only, not all of them. The profile shows 150,000 or so clones, roughly 71% of them singletons. This clone was seen just once. No antigen is known for it. Study-level points and caveats: Later, an analysis found that common viral pathogens appeared to be linked with several of the most significant clusters. Rarity marked most TCR sequences, yet some public TCRs occurred in many donors.

This clonotype was sampled from a man under 40 in good health and CMV-seronegative. Sequencing was done on a sample of PBMCs.

CDR3 bases: TGCGCCAGCAGAGACTTTCGGAGCTCTGGAAACACCATATATTTT. Protein sequence: CASRDFRSSGNTIYF. The V and J genes are TRBV5-1 and TRBJ1-3; unclear D gene. Per the germline V gene, CDR1 is SGHRS and CDR2 is YFSETQ. This CDR3 contains 15 residues. V lost 5 bases and J lost 0, with 12 bases in between.